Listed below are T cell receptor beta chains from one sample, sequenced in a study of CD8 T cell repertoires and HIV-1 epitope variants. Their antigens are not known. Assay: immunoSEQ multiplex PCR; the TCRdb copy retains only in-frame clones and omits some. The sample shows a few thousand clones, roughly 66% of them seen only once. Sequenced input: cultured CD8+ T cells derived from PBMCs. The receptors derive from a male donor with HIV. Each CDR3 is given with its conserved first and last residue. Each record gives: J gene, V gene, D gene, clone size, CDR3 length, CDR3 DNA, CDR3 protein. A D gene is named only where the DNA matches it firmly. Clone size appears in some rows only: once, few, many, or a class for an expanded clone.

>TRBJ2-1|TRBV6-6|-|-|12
TGTGCCAGCAGCCGACCCTACAATGAGCAGTTCTTC
CASSRPYNEQFF
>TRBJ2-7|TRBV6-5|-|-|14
TGTGCCAGCAGTCCGGGACCCACCGGGAACGAGCAGTACTTC
CASSPGPTGNEQYF
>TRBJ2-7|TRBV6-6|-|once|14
TGTGCCAGCAGTTATGGACAAGGGGGCTACGAGCAGTACTTC
CASSYGQGGYEQYF
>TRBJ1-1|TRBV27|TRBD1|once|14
TGTGCCAGCAGTTCCCCAGGGGGCTACACTGAAGCTTTCTTT
CASSSPGGYTEAFF
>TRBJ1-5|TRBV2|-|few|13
TGTGCCAGCAGTGAGGGGCGTAATCAGCCCCAGCATTTT
CASSEGRNQPQHF
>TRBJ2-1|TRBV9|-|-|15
TGTGCCAGCAGCGGAGAGTCCGGGGGCCGGAATGAGCAGTTCTTC
CASSGESGGRNEQFF
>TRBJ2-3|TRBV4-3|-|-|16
TGCGCCAGCAGCCAAGACCGGCCCAGTAGGGCGGATACGCAGTATTTT
CASSQDRPSRADTQYF
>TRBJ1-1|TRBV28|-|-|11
TGTGCCAGCAGTTCGAGCACTAGGGCTTTCTTT
CASSSSTRAFF
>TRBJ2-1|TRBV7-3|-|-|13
TGTGCCAGCAGCTTAGACGGTGCCAGTGAGCAGTTCTTC
CASSLDGASEQFF
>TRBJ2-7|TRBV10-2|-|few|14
TGCGCCAGCGCCCCAGGCAGCCTTTGGGACGAGCAGTACTTC
CASAPGSLWDEQYF
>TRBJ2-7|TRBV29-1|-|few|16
TGCAGCGTGCTCCTTATAAGGACTCACGAAGGATACGAGCAGTACTTC
CSVLLIRTHEGYEQYF
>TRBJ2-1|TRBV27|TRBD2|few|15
TGTGCCAGCACTTTACTAGCGGGGGGCCCTAATGAGCAGTTCTTC
CASTLLAGGPNEQFF
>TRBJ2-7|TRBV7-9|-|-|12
TGTGCCAGCAGCTTGTCCGGATACGAGCAGTACTTC
CASSLSGYEQYF
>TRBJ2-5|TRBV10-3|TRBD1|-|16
TGTGCCATCAGTGACCCCGGACAGGGGGCCGGGGAGACCCAGTACTTC
CAISDPGQGAGETQYF
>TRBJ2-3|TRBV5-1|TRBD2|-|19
TGCGCCAGCAGCTCAAATCCCGGGACTAGCGGGAGGTCCGCGGATACGCAGTATTTT
CASSSNPGTSGRSADTQYF
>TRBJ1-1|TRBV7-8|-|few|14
TGTGCCAGCAGCTTACGTCCACAGAACACTGAAGCTTTCTTT
CASSLRPQNTEAFF
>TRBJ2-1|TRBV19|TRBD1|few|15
TGTGCCAGTAGTATCGGGACAGGGCCTAACAATGAGCAGTTCTTC
CASSIGTGPNNEQFF
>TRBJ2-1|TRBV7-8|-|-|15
TGTGCCAGCAGCCCTGGGTTGGCCTCCTACAATGAGCAGTTCTTC
CASSPGLASYNEQFF
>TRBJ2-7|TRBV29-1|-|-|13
TGCAGCGTTGAGCTCGACAGGTCCTACGAGCAGTACTTC
CSVELDRSYEQYF
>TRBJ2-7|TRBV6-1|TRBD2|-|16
TGTGCCAGCAGTGAATCTTGGACTAGTTTAAGCTACGAGCAGTACTTC
CASSESWTSLSYEQYF
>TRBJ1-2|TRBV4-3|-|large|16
TGCGCCAGCAGCCAAGATCCCGTCGAACTCGACTATGGCTACACCTTC
CASSQDPVELDYGYTF
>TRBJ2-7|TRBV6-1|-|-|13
TGTGCCAGCAGTGAAGGGGCCGGCCTCGAGCAGTACTTC
CASSEGAGLEQYF
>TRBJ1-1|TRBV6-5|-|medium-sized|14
TGTGCCAGCAGTTACTTGGATATGAACACTGAAGCTTTCTTT
CASSYLDMNTEAFF
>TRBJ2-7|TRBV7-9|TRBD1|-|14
TGTGCCAGCAACCCGGGACAGGGACCTTACGAGCAGTACTTC
CASNPGQGPYEQYF
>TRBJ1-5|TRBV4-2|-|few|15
TGTGCCAGCAGCCAAGAAGGGGAAACCAATCAGCCCCAGCATTTT
CASSQEGETNQPQHF
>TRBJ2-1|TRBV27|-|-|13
TGTGCCAGCAGTTTATCGACTAGTAGTGAGCAGTTCTTC
CASSLSTSSEQFF